The T cell receptor beta chain described here comes from a study of blood T cell repertoires in COVID-19. Assay: immunoSEQ multiplex PCR; the TCRdb copy retains only in-frame clones and omits some. Of a few hundred thousand clones listed, over 75% are singletons. The CDR3 has 14 amino acids. V trimming: 4 bases; J trimming: 8 bases; junction bases outside the gene matches: 8. Germline V gene data show CDR1 as SGHDT and CDR2 as YYEEEE. The TCR was taken from a woman under 40 who had recovered from COVID-19. The sequenced sample was PBMCs or T cells enriched from blood (not recorded which). J is TRBJ2-1 and V is TRBV5-6, with 8 nucleotides matching TRBD2. CDR3 nucleotides: TGTGCCAGCAGCCGAATCCGGGGGGGCCATGAGCAGTTCTTC. It yields the protein CASSRIRGGHEQFF.